This T cell receptor beta chain was captured in a study of cytomegalovirus exposure and HLA in healthy donors. Study results and limitations: Cytomegalovirus-associated TCR beta chains were listed, numbering under 200.

With 60 Vbeta and 13 Jbeta primers, the PCR was carried out. Measured with immunoSEQ multiplex PCR; TCRdb has only the in-frame clones, and not every one. The table includes approximately 100,000 clones, roughly three quarters detected once. Germline lookup yields CDR1 SGHTA and CDR2 FQGTGA. The junction had 8 bases not matched to a gene; V was cut back by 0 bases and J by 5 bases. The CDR3 runs to 17 residues. This clone occurred a few times. The antigen remains unidentified. This rearrangement joins TRBV7-3 to TRBJ2-2; 8 nucleotides match TRBD1. Material: PBMCs. The clonotype originates from a woman in her thirties or forties in good health and CMV-seropositive. CDR3 bases: TGTGCCAGCAGCTTAACGTACGCGACAGGGGTTACCGGGGAGCTGTTTTTT. Translating gives CASSLTYATGVTGELFF. The entire variable domain, with the rest obtained from reference TRBV7-3 and TRBJ2-2, is as follows: GAGVSQTPSNKVTEKGKYVELRCDPISGHTALYWYRQSLGQGPEFLIYFQGTGAADDSGLPNDRFFAVRPEGSVSTLKIQRTERGDSAVYLCASSLTYATGVTGELFFGEGSRLTVL.